These 30 T cell receptor beta chains share one sample of origin, sequenced in a study of blood T cell repertoires in COVID-19. Clones were sequenced by immunoSEQ multiplex PCR, and TCRdb holds only the in-frame ones, with some missing. This sample yields a few hundred thousand clones, of which around 83% are seen a single time; 5.2% belongs to the top ten. The sequencing sample was made of peripheral blood. Every receptor here comes from a woman aged 70-85 years with COVID-19, enrolled during active disease.

The genes are TRBV7-2 and TRBJ2-1; the D gene is possibly TRBD2 (5 bases). The V end lost 5 bases, the J end lost 3 bases, and 17 bases lay between the germline ends. This CDR3 is built from 16 residues. Germline V CDR1 and CDR2: SGHTA, FQGNSA. CDR3 sequence (DNA): TGTGCCAGCAGCCCGTACCCGGGGTCCGGCTACAATGAGCAGTTCTTC. Translation gives CASSPYPGSGYNEQFF.

This clone came up once. V gene TRBV6-6 combines with J gene TRBJ2-5; D unresolved. The CDR3 sequence is 12 residues long. V gave up 1 base and J gave up 5 bases, with 5 bases separating them. Germline loops: CDR1 MNHNY, CDR2 SVGAGI (reference sequence). The CDR3 DNA reads as TGTGCCAGCAGTTACTTAGAGGAGACCCAGTACTTC. Its protein product is CASSYLEETQYF.

The chain's CDR3 is CASSLQGGVTEAFF. The CDR3 nucleotides are TGCGCCAGCAGCTTGCAGGGAGGTGTCACTGAAGCTTTCTTT. The chain couples TRBV5-1 to TRBJ1-1; possibly TRBD1 for D (5 bases). The CDR3 is made up of 14 amino acids. Looked up from germline, CDR1 is SGHRS and CDR2 is YFSETQ. Trimming cost V 1 base and J 4 bases, with 11 bases left between them.

In the case of this clone: Mismatch with germline at one junction end may stem from a read error. The V call is TRBV11-2, the J call TRBJ2-5, with TRBD2 matching 10 bases. The CDR3 length is 16 residues. CDR1 SGHAT and CDR2 FQNNGV come from the germline V gene. The CDR3 sequence is CASSLVLGLAQEAQYF. The CDR3 DNA follows: TGTGCCAGCAGCTTAGTCTTGGGACTAGCGCAAGAGGCCCAGTACTTC.

J is TRBJ2-2 and V is TRBV4-2, with TRBD2 as a possible D gene (7 bases). From germline, CDR1 is LGHNA and CDR2 YNFKEQ. V was trimmed by 3 bases and J by 0 bases, leaving 14 bases between them. This CDR3 has 17 amino acids. This chain's CDR3 is CASSHKGEGANTGELFF. The CDR3 DNA follows: TGTGCCAGCAGCCATAAGGGGGAGGGGGCGAACACCGGGGAGCTGTTTTTT.

The chain combines TRBV9 with TRBJ1-1; D is unclear. The V gene lost 6 bases and the J gene lost 3 bases, with 9 bases spanning the gap. Per the germline V gene, CDR1 is SGDLS and CDR2 is YYNGEE. The CDR3 covers 12 residues. CDR3 nucleotide sequence: TGTGCCAGCACGGAGATCGACACTGAAGCTTTCTTT. As protein: CASTEIDTEAFF.

The rearrangement joins TRBV6-2 or TRBV6-3 to TRBJ1-5, with TRBD1 as a possible D gene (6 bases). Germline CDR1 reads MNHEY; CDR2 reads SVGEGT. V was shortened by 5 bases and J by 1 base, with 12 bases between the two germline ends. CDR3 size: 15 residues. The DNA of the CDR3 is TGTGCCAGCAGTCGGTGGGACATAAGCAATCAGCCCCAGCATTTT. Translation gives CASSRWDISNQPQHF.

The rearrangement joins TRBV5-1 to TRBJ2-2; tentative D call: TRBD2 (7 bases). The germline V and J ends were trimmed by 4 bases and 4 bases, with 14 bases remaining between them. Germline CDR1 reads SGHRS; CDR2 reads YFSETQ. The CDR3 is 15 amino acids. The CDR3 sequence: CASSRGGAVTGELFF. DNA of the CDR3: TGCGCCAGCAGCAGAGGGGGGGCGGTCACCGGGGAGCTGTTTTTT. Looking up the rest from reference TRBV5-1 and TRBJ2-2 gives the full variable domain: KAGVTQTPRYLIKTRGQQVTLSCSPISGHRSVSWYQQTPGQGLQFLFEYFSETQRNKGNFPGRFSGRQFSNSRSEMNVSTLELGDSALYLCASSRGGAVTGELFFGEGSRLTVL.

As concerns this clone: Other nucleotide sequences from this sample produce the same CDR3. Written as DNA, the CDR3 is TGTGCCAGCAGCCAAGTCTCCGAGCAGTACTTC. It codes for CASSQVSEQYF. The J gene is TRBJ2-7, the V gene TRBV3-1 (or the pseudogene TRBV3-2); D gene ambiguous. V dropped 1 base and J dropped 6 bases, with 4 bases sitting between them. Germline V CDR1 and CDR2: LGHDT, YNNKEL (reference sequence). The CDR3 loop spans 11 amino acids.

The chain combines TRBV14 with TRBJ2-3; D might be TRBD2 (5 bases). CDR3 size: 16 residues. Trimming pared 0 bases from V and 1 base from J, leaving 11 bases between. Germline-derived CDR1 and CDR2 are SGHDN and FVKESK. This CDR3 reads CASSQDPGIRTDTQYF. The CDR3 nucleotides read TGTGCCAGCAGCCAAGATCCGGGGATTCGCACAGATACGCAGTATTTT.

The gene calls are TRBV12-3 or TRBV12-4 and TRBJ1-6, with a weak D call TRBD1 (5 bases). The CDR3 runs to 13 residues. Deletions cut 6 bases from V and 7 bases from J, with 10 bases between. This CDR3 reads CASRETVNSPLHF. The CDR3 DNA sequence: TGTGCCAGCAGGGAGACAGTCAATTCACCCCTCCACTTT.

The rearrangement links TRBV4-3 to TRBJ2-7; the match to TRBD2 covers 7 bases. The CDR3 consists of 16 residues. V was pared by 4 bases and J by 2 bases, with 11 bases of the junction left unmatched. In germline, CDR1 is LGHNA, CDR2 YSLEER. CDR3 region: CASSRSGTEDTYEQYF. Written as DNA, the CDR3 is TGCGCCAGCAGCCGCAGCGGGACGGAGGATACCTACGAGCAGTACTTC.

J is TRBJ1-6 and V is TRBV5-1, with 7 bases matching TRBD1. This CDR3 has 14 residues. Germline CDR1 is SGHRS and CDR2 is YFSETQ. The CDR3 nucleotides are TGCGCGACCCGGAGGGGGACAGTGAATTCACCCCTCCACTTT. The encoded protein is CATRRGTVNSPLHF.

This chain joins TRBV27 and TRBJ2-1; the D is unclear. In germline, CDR1 is MNHEY, CDR2 SMNVEV (reference sequence). CDR3 length: 14 residues. Deletions cut 5 bases from V and 4 bases from J, with 12 bases between. CDR3 in amino acids: CASSREARYNEQFF. Here the CDR3 DNA reads TGTGCCAGCAGTCGAGAGGCTCGATACAATGAGCAGTTCTTC.

The V and J genes are TRBV12-5 and TRBJ2-5, with a weak D call TRBD2 (5 bases). The CDR3 length is 13 residues. The germline gives CDR1 LGHNT, CDR2 FRNRAP. V lost 6 bases and J lost 3, with 11 bases in between. CDR3 DNA: TGTGCTAGTGGCTCCCCGGAGGAAGAGACCCAGTACTTC. This gives the protein CASGSPEEETQYF.

This chain connects TRBV14 to TRBJ1-4, with D tentatively TRBD1 (6 bases). The germline V gene encodes CDR1 SGHDN and CDR2 FVKESK. The CDR3 is 16 residues long. Trimming cost V 1 base and J 8 bases, with 17 bases left between them. The CDR3 protein is CASSQVTPGGREKLFF. The CDR3, as DNA: TGTGCCAGCAGCCAAGTGACGCCGGGGGGCCGCGAAAAACTGTTTTTT.

This chain uses TRBV3-1 (or the pseudogene TRBV3-2) with TRBJ1-1; 10 bases agree with TRBD1. This CDR3 has 14 residues. Germline V lookup: CDR1 LGHDT, CDR2 YNNKEL (reference sequence). V lost 5 bases and J lost 5; bases outside the gene matches: 5. CDR3 amino acids: CASSFEDRGTEAFF. For the CDR3, the DNA is TGTGCCAGCAGCTTCGAGGACAGGGGGACTGAAGCTTTCTTT.

The V gene is TRBV6-1, the J gene TRBJ1-6; D is ambiguous. From germline, CDR1 is MNHNS and CDR2 SASEGT. Deletions cut 0 bases from V and 10 bases from J, with 16 bases between. The CDR3 extends over 16 amino acids. The CDR3 DNA is TGTGCCAGCAGTGAAGCGCTTCCCGGGATCGGCTCACCCCTCCACTTT. Translating it yields CASSEALPGIGSPLHF.

V usage is TRBV6-5 and J usage is TRBJ1-2; D is possibly TRBD1 (6 bases). CDR3 length equals 13 residues. Looked up from germline, CDR1 is MNHEY and CDR2 is SVGAGI. Trimming took off 2 bases at V and 5 bases at J, with 9 bases between the two ends. For the CDR3, the DNA is TGTGCCAGCAGTTACGTACAGGGATATGGCTACACCTTC. This gives the protein CASSYVQGYGYTF.

The chain employs TRBV9 and TRBJ2-3, with TRBD2 identical over 7 bases. J was trimmed by 0 bases and V by 0 bases; bases with no gene match: 1. This CDR3 has 15 residues. Germline V gene lookup returns CDR1 SGDLS and CDR2 YYNGEE. CDR3 in amino acids: CASSVGGGSTDTQYF. Written as DNA, the CDR3 is TGTGCCAGCAGCGTAGGGGGAGGGAGCACAGATACGCAGTATTTT.

The genes are TRBV10-3 and TRBJ1-1, with TRBD1 as a possible D gene (5 bases). The V gene lost 6 bases and the J gene lost 5 bases, with 22 bases spanning the gap. Germline CDR1 ENHRY, CDR2 SYGVKD. This CDR3 region has 16 residues. In nucleotides, the CDR3 is TGTGCCATCAGCCCGAGCGGAGGGGCTGGGGGAACTGAAGCTTTCTTT. Protein: CAISPSGGAGGTEAFF.

The chain recombines TRBV9 with TRBJ1-2; D is undetermined. Between the trimmed V and J ends, which lost 3 bases and 7 bases, there was a span of 16 bases. From germline, CDR1 is SGDLS and CDR2 YYNGEE. This CDR3 has 14 amino acids. The CDR3, as DNA: TGTGCCAGCAGCGCCAGCCGGGGAAGCGGTGGCTACACCTTC. It specifies CASSASRGSGGYTF.

The chain recombines TRBV6-1 with TRBJ1-1; no clear D. Looked up from germline, CDR1 is MNHNS and CDR2 is SASEGT. Trimming removed 3 bases from V and 6 bases from J, with 5 bases in between. The CDR3 is 11 residues long. As DNA, the CDR3 is TGTGCCAGCAGTGAGGACTCTGAAGCTTTCTTT. Translation gives CASSEDSEAFF.

The V call is TRBV5-5, the J call TRBJ1-2; D gene uncertain. V lost 2 bases to trimming and J lost 5 bases, with 13 bases between them. The CDR3 has 14 amino acids. The germline V gene has CDR1 SGHKS and CDR2 YYEKEE (reference sequence). For the CDR3, the DNA is TGTGCCAGCAGCTTTCTAAGGGAGAATTATGGCTACACCTTC. Translated, it gives CASSFLRENYGYTF.

This chain connects TRBV9 to TRBJ2-2; no firm D call. Germline-derived CDR1 and CDR2 are SGDLS and YYNGEE. Trimming stripped 0 bases from V and 5 bases from J, with 5 bases between. This CDR3 has 13 amino acids. CDR3 in amino acids: CASSVARTGELFF. In nucleotides, the CDR3 is TGTGCCAGCAGCGTAGCTAGGACCGGGGAGCTGTTTTTT.

This clone has ten or more counts. V and J are TRBV7-9 and TRBJ2-7; D call uncertain. Germline V lookup: CDR1 SEHNR, CDR2 FQNEAQ (reference sequence). CDR3 length equals 11 residues. With 6 bases removed from V and 6 bases from J, the gap between germline ends came to 9 bases. Written as DNA, the CDR3 is TGTGCCAGCAGTTTCGTGAGCGAGCAGTACTTC. It specifies CASSFVSEQYF.

The rearrangement links TRBV28 to TRBJ1-2; D is uncertain. V was trimmed by 6 bases and J by 6 bases, leaving 17 bases between them. Germline V gives CDR1 MDHEN, CDR2 SYDVKM. The CDR3 runs 14 residues. DNA of the CDR3: TGTGCCAGCAGCCCCCCACAGCCCCAAAATGGCTACACCTTC. It translates to CASSPPQPQNGYTF.

The chain uses TRBV7-3 and TRBJ2-5, with a weak D call TRBD1 (5 bases). This CDR3 region has 13 residues. V lost 6 bases to trimming and J lost 4 bases, with 12 bases between them. Germline V CDR1 and CDR2: SGHTA, FQGTGA. CDR3 sequence (DNA): TGTGCCAGCAGTAAATCACAGGCAGAGACCCAGTACTTC. Translation: CASSKSQAETQYF.

The chain employs TRBV11-1 and TRBJ2-1; 7 positions match TRBD2. The CDR3 spans 15 residues. Germline CDR1 is SGHAT and CDR2 is FQDESV (reference sequence). J gave up 5 bases and V 2 bases, and 6 bases lay outside the gene matches. CDR3 nucleotides: TGTGCCAGCAGCTTAAGATTAGCGGGTGACAATGAGCAGTTCTTC. Translating gives CASSLRLAGDNEQFF.

This clone was recorded only once. V and J are TRBV19 and TRBJ2-7; 10 nucleotides match TRBD2. CDR1 is LNHDA and CDR2 is SQIVND in the germline V gene (reference sequence). The CDR3 runs 15 residues. With V trimmed by 6 bases and J by 3 bases, 8 bases remained unmatched. CDR3 protein: CASRTTSGTIYEQYF. CDR3 in DNA: TGTGCCAGTAGGACCACTAGCGGGACTATCTACGAGCAGTACTTC.